This TCR beta chain was found in a study of blood T cells in healthy people across ages. Then a second PCR, running roughly 7 to 12 cycles, was carried out with a sample-barcoded 5' primer and a J-beta primer mix. Each of the cDNA molecules was tagged by a template-switch adaptor with 12 random nucleotides. TCRdb analysed the 5' RACE reads with MiXCR anew, one entry per CDR3 protein. The sample records about 510,000 distinct CDR3 sequences, about a quarter being singletons. Germline V gene data show CDR1 as MNHEY and CDR2 as SVGAGI. V was trimmed by 8 bases and J by 1 base, leaving 6 bases between them. The CDR3 covers 11 residues. These data were likewise used in another study, on T cells of mothers and their children.

The chain recombines TRBV6-5 with TRBJ2-7, with D hard to call. The sample comprised blood. This TCR derives from a boy between 2 and 10 years old in good health. For the CDR3, the DNA is TGTGCCAGCGGGAATTCCTACGAGCAGTACTTC. Translating gives CASGNSYEQYF.